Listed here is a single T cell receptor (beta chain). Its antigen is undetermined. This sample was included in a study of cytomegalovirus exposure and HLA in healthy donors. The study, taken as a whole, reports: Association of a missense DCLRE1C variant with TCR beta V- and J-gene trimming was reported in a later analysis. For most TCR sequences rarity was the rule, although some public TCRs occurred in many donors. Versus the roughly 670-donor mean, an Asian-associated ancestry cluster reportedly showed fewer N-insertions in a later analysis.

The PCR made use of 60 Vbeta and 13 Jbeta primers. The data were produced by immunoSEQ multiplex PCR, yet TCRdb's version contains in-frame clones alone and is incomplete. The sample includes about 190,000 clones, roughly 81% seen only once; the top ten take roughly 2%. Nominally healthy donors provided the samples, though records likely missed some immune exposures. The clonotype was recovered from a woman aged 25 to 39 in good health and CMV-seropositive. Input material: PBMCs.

The CDR3 nucleotides are TGTGCCAGCAGCTTACGTCGAAGTAGCGGGAGTATCGGGGAGCTGTTTTTT. The encoded protein is CASSLRRSSGSIGELFF. The chain employs TRBV7-8 and TRBJ2-2, with TRBD2 matching 9 bases. CDR1 and CDR2 from the germline V gene are SGHVS and FQNEAQ. The CDR3 sequence is 17 residues long. Trimming cost V 2 bases and J 7 bases; bases outside gene matches: 11.